There are a few counts of the clone carrying this T cell receptor beta chain. Antigen specificity is unknown. This sample was included in a study of identical twins. Healthy Caucasians alone served as donors. TCRdb itself ran the 5' RACE reads through MiXCR, one entry per CDR3 protein. Of around 480,000 distinct CDR3 sequences detected, more than 13% appear once; the ten largest clones hold 0.52%. The CDR3 loop spans 16 amino acids. V dropped 2 bases and J dropped 4 bases, with 17 bases sitting between them. The V gene's germline CDR1 is SGHDN and CDR2 FVKESK. Study observations and caveats: Within beta out-of-frame sequences, the excess sharing observed between twins was weaker. Invariant MAIT and iNKT cells may have partly biased zero-insertion analyses. Cord blood's abundant beta clonotypes had fewer insertions, unlike memory repertoires.

This same sample was also taken into another study, of yellow fever vaccine responses in identical twins.

This clonotype was sampled from a woman aged 18-35 years in good health. Sequencing was performed on CD4+ T cells sorted from blood. This chain uses TRBV14 with TRBJ2-5; D might be TRBD2 (6 bases). CDR3 loop: CASSQRAGEVTETQYF. CDR3 coding DNA: TGTGCCAGCAGCCAACGAGCCGGGGAGGTGACAGAGACCCAGTACTTC.